This TCR beta chain was profiled in a study of memory CD4+ T cells and cytomegalovirus serostatus. Single viable CD3+CD4+CD8-CD45RO+ cells were sorted as the memory CD4+ T cells. Positive selection with CD4 microbeads enriched total CD4+ T cells. Only in-frame clones appear in the TCRdb table, and some are missing; sequencing was by immunoSEQ multiplex PCR. The table lists around 88,000 clones, 80% of them singletons. The sequenced material came from memory CD4+ T cells from blood. The TCR comes from an adult in good health and CMV-seropositive.

The CDR3: CASCNTNTGELFF. CDR3 nucleotides: TGCGCCAGCTGTAACACGAACACCGGGGAGCTGTTTTTT. The chain carries TRBV5-1 and TRBJ2-2; D is uncertain. CDR3 length equals 13 residues. The V gene's germline CDR1 is SGHRS and CDR2 YFSETQ. V gave up 7 bases and J gave up 0 bases, with 7 bases separating them.